The clone carrying this T cell receptor beta chain occurred many times. Amplification of TCR beta CDR3 regions used RNA as the template. HTBI primers were employed in a first-round RT-PCR of the TCR CDR3. One entry per CDR3 protein results from TCRdb running MiXCR on the multiplex PCR reads. The sample consists of roughly 650,000 distinct CDR3 sequences, approximately 15% of them appearing once. This specimen comes from a study of T cells in Graves' hyperthyroidism and ophthalmopathy. The CDR3 is made up of 14 amino acids. Unmatched junction bases numbered 10, after V lost 3 bases and J lost 15 bases. Germline lookup yields CDR1 SGHAT and CDR2 FQNNGV.

The receptor was derived from a woman between 40 and 50 years old with Graves' ophthalmopathy. The genes are TRBV11-2 and TRBJ1-6; 8 bases agree with TRBD1. Sequencing used blood. CDR3 in DNA: TGTGCCAGCAGCTTCCGGGACAGGCCGTGGGACCTCCACTTT. This translates into CASSFRDRPWDLHF.